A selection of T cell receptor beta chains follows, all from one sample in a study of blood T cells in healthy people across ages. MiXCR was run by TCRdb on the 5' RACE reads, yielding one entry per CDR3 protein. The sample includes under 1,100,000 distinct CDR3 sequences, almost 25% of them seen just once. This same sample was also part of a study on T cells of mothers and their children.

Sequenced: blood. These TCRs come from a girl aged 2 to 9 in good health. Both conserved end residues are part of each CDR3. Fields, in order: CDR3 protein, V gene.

CSASQREDGDTQYF,TRBV20-1
CASRQAGTSETQYF,TRBV7-2
CASSLDSGGGYEQYF,TRBV11-2
CASSLAAGTSGGYNEQFF,TRBV11-3
CASSDGSLSTDTQYF,TRBV5-1
CASSGDSPDTQYF,TRBV5-4
CASSPEAALRGSYNEQFF,TRBV18
CASSLVGSSATQYF,TRBV11-2
CSASEPRGVNTEAFF,TRBV20-1
CASRALLASSSTDTQYF,TRBV7-6
CASRLGGDSYNEQFF,TRBV27
CASSLQRTGNYEQYF,TRBV7-2
CASIRSGAYNEQFF,TRBV5-5
CASSQILPEETQYF,TRBV4-1
CASSQWTDTQYF,TRBV16
CASRGHLNTEAFF,TRBV25-1
CSATGGAGTPYNEQFF,TRBV29-1
CASSDEGALGSQPQHF,TRBV6-1
CSARASGADAYNEQFF,TRBV20-1
CASSYIETQYF,TRBV6-2/TRBV6-3
CASSQQKGQPPPRYF,TRBV28
CASSYLSGQGYEQYF,TRBV6-5
CASSLEAGTGNTIYF,TRBV7-9
CASSPGTGVIDTQYF,TRBV12-3/TRBV12-4
CSARFGAGRNNSPLHF,TRBV20-1
CATSDPLGQGDEQYF,TRBV24-1
CAIGGTQTTYQETQYF,TRBV7-9
CSASWPQGNQPQHF,TRBV20-1
CASSPTGPQTQYF,TRBV7-3
CASSLLIGDSYEQYF,TRBV6-1
CASAAGAYNEQFF,TRBV27
CASSYSTPLTREGRETQYF,TRBV13
CASSVVDSSTDTQYF,TRBV9
CSASGFGSRTGANVLTF,TRBV20-1
CASRRGEAVSEQYF,TRBV5-1
CASTVSSYEQYF,TRBV28
CASSEMGTEAFF,TRBV5-1
CASSEGYSGNTIYF,TRBV2
CASSLPESYEQCF,TRBV7-2
CASSLRRAGGGNTQYF,TRBV27
CASSQGGTANGYTF,TRBV3-1
CASSVGRGTALYF,TRBV9
CASRTIRAGHQNTEAFF,TRBV27
CSVSLSDHYGYTF,TRBV29-1
CASSLVLAGDQETQYF,TRBV7-9
CASSLRTLGETQYF,TRBV3-1
CSVEWMTGNTQYF,TRBV29-1
CASSPNTGGTGELFF,TRBV27
CASSSIDREGADTQYF,TRBV27